These T cell receptor beta chains were read from a single sample in a study of OX40 agonist ivuxolimab in advanced cancers. Sequenced by immunoSEQ multiplex PCR; TCRdb stores in-frame clones only, minus some. This table has some 90,000 clones, around nine tenths appearing once. This specimen was CD4+ or CD8+ T cells sorted from blood, taken in a trial of the OX40 agonist ivuxolimab. The origin of the receptors is an adult with an advanced solid tumor such as melanoma, head and neck, liver or kidney cancer. The CDR3 runs from the conserved cysteine through the conserved F or W. The D gene is left open where the match is weak. Clone sizes are given selectively: once, few, many, or a class where the clone is expanded.

TRBJ2-1	-	-	TRBV7-2	TGTGCCAGCAGCTTTAGAGCGGGTTCTAACAATGAGCAGTTCTTC	CASSFRAGSNNEQFF
TRBJ2-5	-	-	TRBV11-3	TGTGCCAGCAGCTCGGGAAGAGAGACCCAGTACTTC	CASSSGRETQYF
TRBJ2-3	-	-	TRBV7-2	TGTGCCAGCAGCCAGAGTTGGTGGGGCGATACGCAGTATTTT	CASSQSWWGDTQYF
TRBJ2-3	TRBD2	-	TRBV4-2	TGTGCCAGCAGCCACCCCTCAGGTAGCGGGAGGTCCCACTTAGGCACAGATACGCAGTATTTT	CASSHPSGSGRSHLGTDTQYF
TRBJ2-7	-	-	TRBV7-9	TGTGCCAGCAGTCTACTAACTGGTAACTACGAGCAGTACTTC	CASSLLTGNYEQYF
TRBJ1-2	-	-	TRBV28	TGTGCCAGCAGTTTGGGGGGGGCGCGAGGCTACACCTTC	CASSLGGARGYTF
TRBJ2-5	-	-	TRBV9	TGTGCCAGCAGCGTAGAACAGGGTGGGATGGAGACCCAGTACTTC	CASSVEQGGMETQYF
TRBJ2-2	TRBD2	-	TRBV7-8	TGTGCCAGCAGCTTAGGGACTAGCGGGACCGGGGAGCTGTTTTTT	CASSLGTSGTGELFF
TRBJ2-6	TRBD2	once	TRBV7-2	TGTGCCAGCAGCCCTACTAGCGGGAGAGCTGGGGCCAACGTCCTGACTTTC	CASSPTSGRAGANVLTF
TRBJ1-5	-	-	TRBV18	TGTGCCAGCTCCACAGTCGGGGAAAAGAGTCAGCCCCAGCATTTT	CASSTVGEKSQPQHF
TRBJ2-5	TRBD2	-	TRBV5-1	TGCGCCAGCAGCACGACCGGGACTAGAGATTTAGGGGAGACCCAGTACTTC	CASSTTGTRDLGETQYF
TRBJ1-4	-	-	TRBV9	TGTGCCAGCAGCCCCTCCGGGACCGATGAAAAACTGTTTTTT	CASSPSGTDEKLFF
TRBJ1-3	-	-	TRBV4-1	TGCGCCAGCAGCCAAGTAACGGGAATGTCTGGAAACACCATATATTTT	CASSQVTGMSGNTIYF
TRBJ2-7	TRBD2	-	TRBV7-2	TGTGCCAGCAGCCAGCTCGGGACTAGCGGGACCGAGCAGTACTTC	CASSQLGTSGTEQYF
TRBJ2-1	TRBD2	-	TRBV19	TGTGCCAGTAGTATAGATAGGGGCGGGGGGCAGTTCTTC	CASSIDRGGGQFF
TRBJ1-4	-	once	TRBV5-6	TGTGCCAGCAGCAAGACAGTCGATGAAAAACTGTTTTTT	CASSKTVDEKLFF
TRBJ1-4	-	-	TRBV7-9	TGTGCCACCAACGGGATCGGGCAAAATAATGAAAAACTGTTTTTT	CATNGIGQNNEKLFF
TRBJ2-5	-	once	TRBV5-1	TGCGCCAGCAGCTTTCAAGAGACCCAGTACTTC	CASSFQETQYF
TRBJ2-5	TRBD1	-	TRBV4-2	TGTGCCAGCAGCCAAGATCGGGAAGGGGGCAAAGAGACCCAGTACTTC	CASSQDREGGKETQYF
TRBJ2-7	TRBD2	-	TRBV5-4	TGTGCCAGCAGCCAACCTAGCGGGGGATATGGGGAGCAGTACTTC	CASSQPSGGYGEQYF
TRBJ1-2	-	-	TRBV4-3	TGCGCCAGCAGCCAACAGGGGACCTATGGCTACACCTTC	CASSQQGTYGYTF
TRBJ2-1	TRBD2	-	TRBV27	TGTGCCAGCACCGTCCCGGGACTAGCGGGAGTTGAGCAGTTCTTC	CASTVPGLAGVEQFF
TRBJ2-7	TRBD1	-	TRBV5-5	TGTGCCAGCAGCTCGGGGGGACAGGGGTACCACTACGAGCAGTACTTC	CASSSGGQGYHYEQYF
TRBJ2-1	TRBD2	-	TRBV11-2	TGTGCCAGCAGCTTCCTACGACTAGCCAGCTCCTACAATGAGCAGTTCTTC	CASSFLRLASSYNEQFF
TRBJ1-5	-	once	TRBV10-3	TGTGCCATCAGCGACGGGCCCTGGGAGCCCCAGCATTTT	CAISDGPWEPQHF
TRBJ1-5	TRBD1	-	TRBV18	TGTGCCAGCTCACAGACGGGGACAGCCAATCAGCCCCAGCATTTT	CASSQTGTANQPQHF
TRBJ1-5	-	-	TRBV2	TGTGCCAGCAGGTACAGGTCTAGTAACAATCAGCCCCAGCATTTT	CASRYRSSNNQPQHF
TRBJ2-7	-	once	TRBV5-1	TGCGCCAGCAGCTTGGTAGGGTGGGGCTACGAGCAGTACTTC	CASSLVGWGYEQYF
TRBJ2-5	-	-	TRBV2	TGTGCCAGCAGCCCGAAAGAGACCCAGTACTTC	CASSPKETQYF
TRBJ2-5	-	-	TRBV19	TGTGCCAGTAGTATAGATCGAGGTCGTGGAGAGACCCAGTACTTC	CASSIDRGRGETQYF
TRBJ1-3	TRBD1	-	TRBV27	TGTGCCAGCAGTTTATACAGGGGAGGCACTGGAAACACCATATATTTT	CASSLYRGGTGNTIYF
TRBJ2-4	TRBD2	-	TRBV13	TGTGCCAGCAGTTGGTTCCGCGGGGGACCGGGCATTCAGTACTTC	CASSWFRGGPGIQYF
TRBJ2-5	TRBD1	once	TRBV6-5	TGTGCCAGCAGCCCTAGGACAGGCAAAGAGACCCAGTACTTC	CASSPRTGKETQYF
TRBJ1-1	-	-	TRBV19	TGTGCCAGTAGTATAGATAGGGAGGGTGAAGCTTTCTTT	CASSIDREGEAFF
TRBJ2-4	-	once	TRBV28	TGTGCCGCGGCGGATGAGGCCAAAAACATTCAGTACTTC	CAAADEAKNIQYF